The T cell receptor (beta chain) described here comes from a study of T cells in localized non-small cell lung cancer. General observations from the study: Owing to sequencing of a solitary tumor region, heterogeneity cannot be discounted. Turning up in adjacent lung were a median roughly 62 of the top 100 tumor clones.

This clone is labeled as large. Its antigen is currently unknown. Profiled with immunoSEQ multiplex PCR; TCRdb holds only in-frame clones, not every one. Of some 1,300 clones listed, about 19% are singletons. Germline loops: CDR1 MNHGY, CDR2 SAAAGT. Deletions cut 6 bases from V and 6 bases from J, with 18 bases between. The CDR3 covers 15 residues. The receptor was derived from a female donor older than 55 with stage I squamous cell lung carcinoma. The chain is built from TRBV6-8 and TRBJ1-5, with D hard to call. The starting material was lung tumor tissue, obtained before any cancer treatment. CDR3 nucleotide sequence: TGTGCCAGCAGCCACCGTAGGACGACCCGTCAGCCCCAGCATTTT. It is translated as CASSHRRTTRQPQHF.